This entry is about one TCR beta chain. Its antigen remains unknown. Germline CDR1 is SEHNR and CDR2 is FQNEAQ (reference sequence). Unmatched junction bases numbered 9, after V lost 4 bases and J lost 4 bases. CDR3 length: 16 residues. The data were obtained in a study of CD4+ T cells in melanoma. Study-wide points: Neoantigen-specific CD4+ T cells in melanoma reportedly had diverse differentiation states.

TCRdb's table, derived via immunoSEQ multiplex PCR, lists solely in-frame clones and lacks some. The table lists about 11,000 clones, 60% to 80% of them singletons. The clonotype comes from a human donor with melanoma. This chain connects TRBV7-9 to TRBJ2-5; 10 positions match TRBD1. Source material: cells from a culture (not recorded whether cultured in vitro). CDR3 nucleotide sequence: TGTGCCAGCAGCTCAAACCCCGGGGACAGGGGAGAGACCCAGTACTTC. Translating it yields CASSSNPGDRGETQYF.